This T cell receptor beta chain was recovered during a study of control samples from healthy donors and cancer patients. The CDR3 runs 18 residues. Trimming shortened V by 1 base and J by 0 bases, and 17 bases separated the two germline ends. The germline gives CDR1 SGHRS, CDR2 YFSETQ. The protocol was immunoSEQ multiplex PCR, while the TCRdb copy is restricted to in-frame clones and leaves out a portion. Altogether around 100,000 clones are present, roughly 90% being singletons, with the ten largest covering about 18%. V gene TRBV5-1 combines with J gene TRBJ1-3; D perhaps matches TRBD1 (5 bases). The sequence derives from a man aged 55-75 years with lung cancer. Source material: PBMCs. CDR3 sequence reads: CASSLFFSGGSSGNTIYF. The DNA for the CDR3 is TGCGCCAGCAGCTTGTTTTTTTCCGGGGGGAGCTCTGGAAACACCATATATTTT.